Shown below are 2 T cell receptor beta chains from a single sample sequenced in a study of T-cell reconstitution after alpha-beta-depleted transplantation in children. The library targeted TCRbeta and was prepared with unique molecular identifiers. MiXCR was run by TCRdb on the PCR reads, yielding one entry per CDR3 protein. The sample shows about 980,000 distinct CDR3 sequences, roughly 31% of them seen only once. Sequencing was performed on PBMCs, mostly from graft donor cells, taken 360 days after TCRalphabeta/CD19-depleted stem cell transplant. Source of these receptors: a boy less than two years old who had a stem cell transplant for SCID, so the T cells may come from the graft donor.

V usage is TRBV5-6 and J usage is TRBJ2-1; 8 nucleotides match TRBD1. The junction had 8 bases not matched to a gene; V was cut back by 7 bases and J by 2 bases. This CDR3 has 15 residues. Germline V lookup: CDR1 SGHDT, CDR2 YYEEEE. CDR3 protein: CASGPGTGTYNEQFF. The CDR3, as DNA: TGTGCCAGCGGCCCCGGGACAGGTACCTACAATGAGCAGTTCTTC.

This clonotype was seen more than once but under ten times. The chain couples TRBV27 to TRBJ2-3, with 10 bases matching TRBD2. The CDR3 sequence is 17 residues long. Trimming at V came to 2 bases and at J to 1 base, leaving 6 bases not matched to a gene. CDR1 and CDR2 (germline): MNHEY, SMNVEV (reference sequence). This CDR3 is CASSLPTLAGGTDTQYF. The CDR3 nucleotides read TGTGCCAGCAGTTTACCGACTCTAGCGGGGGGCACAGATACGCAGTATTTT.